The source of this TCR beta chain is a study of control samples from healthy donors and cancer patients. The CDR3 runs 12 residues. Germline-derived CDR1 and CDR2 are LNHDA and SQIVND (reference sequence). Between the trimmed V and J ends, which lost 6 bases and 4 bases, there was a span of 7 bases. The data were produced by immunoSEQ multiplex PCR, yet TCRdb's version contains in-frame clones alone and is incomplete. Counted here are 100,000 or so clones, 92% occurring once; the ten biggest clones make up about 2.5%. Specimen: blood. The source of this sequence is a woman aged 18-29 years in good health. This rearrangement joins TRBV19 to TRBJ1-3, with D possibly TRBD1 on 6 matching bases. The CDR3, as DNA: TGTGCCAGTAGAGGGGGAGGAAACACCATATATTTT. This translates into CASRGGGNTIYF.